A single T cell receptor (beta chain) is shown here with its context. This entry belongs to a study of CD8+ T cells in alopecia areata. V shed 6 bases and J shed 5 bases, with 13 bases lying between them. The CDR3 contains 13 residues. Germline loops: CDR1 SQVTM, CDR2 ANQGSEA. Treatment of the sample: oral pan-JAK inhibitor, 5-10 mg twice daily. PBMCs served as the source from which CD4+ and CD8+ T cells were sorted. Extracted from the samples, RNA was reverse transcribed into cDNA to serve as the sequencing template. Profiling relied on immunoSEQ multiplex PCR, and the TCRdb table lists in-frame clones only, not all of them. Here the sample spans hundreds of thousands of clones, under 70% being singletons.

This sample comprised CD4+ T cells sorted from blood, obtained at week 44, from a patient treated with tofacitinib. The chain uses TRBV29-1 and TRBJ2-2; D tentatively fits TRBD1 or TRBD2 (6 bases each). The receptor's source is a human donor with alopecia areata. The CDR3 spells CSVAEGGTGELFF. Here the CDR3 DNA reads TGCAGCGTCGCCGAAGGGGGGACCGGGGAGCTGTTTTTT.